These T cell receptor beta chains were read from a single sample in a study of T cells in Graves' hyperthyroidism and ophthalmopathy. One entry per CDR3 protein, called by TCRdb with MiXCR from the multiplex PCR reads. The sample holds 300,000 to 450,000 distinct CDR3 sequences; about 14% are singletons and the top ten take about 20%. Sequenced input: blood. The receptors were gathered from a woman aged 25 to 39 with Graves' ophthalmopathy. CDR3s include the opening cysteine and the closing phenylalanine or tryptophan. D genes are given only for firm matches. Where a row states a size, it is once, few, many or the class of an expanded clone; other rows omit it.

cdr3_length clone_size j_call d_call v_call cdr3_nt cdr3_aa
16 - TRBJ1-3 - TRBV7-2 TGTGCCAGCAGCTTAGTAGGGACGGCGGTTCGGGGCACCATATATTTT CASSLVGTAVRGTIYF
15 many TRBJ1-2 - TRBV7-2 TGTGCCAGCAGCCCACCGGGGTGGGCCCGCTATGGCTACACCTTC CASSPPGWARYGYTF
16 many TRBJ2-3 - TRBV7-6 TGTGCCAGCAGCCATGCTTTGGGACCTAGCACAGATACGCAGTATTTT CASSHALGPSTDTQYF
15 few TRBJ1-6 - TRBV3-1 TGTGCCAGCAGCCAAGTTTTACGGGCTGGGGGACCCCTCCACTTT CASSQVLRAGGPLHF
15 - TRBJ1-2 - TRBV5-6 TGTGCCAGCAGAGATCGGGCGGGGAAAAACTATGGCTACACCTTC CASRDRAGKNYGYTF
18 - TRBJ2-1 - TRBV7-9 TGTGCCAGCAAGCTTAATTCTTGGTGGGACTTCCCCCCCAATGAGCAGTTCTTC CASKLNSWWDFPPNEQFF
18 many TRBJ2-5 TRBD2 TRBV20-1 TGCAGTGCTAGCCCCACAGGGACTAGCGGGGGCAGAGGAGAGACCCAGTACTTC CSASPTGTSGGRGETQYF
14 many TRBJ1-2 - TRBV6-1 TGTGCCAGCAGTCGGGGAACGCGTGACTATGGCTACACCTTC CASSRGTRDYGYTF
17 many TRBJ2-3 TRBD2 TRBV11-2 TGTGCCAGCGTCCCAGGACTAGCGGGGGGACTCACAGATACGCAGTATTTT CASVPGLAGGLTDTQYF
16 many TRBJ2-3 TRBD2 TRBV3-1 TGTGCCAGCAGCCGACCTAGCGGGGGTGCCACAGATACGCAGTATTTT CASSRPSGGATDTQYF
14 many TRBJ2-7 - TRBV28 TGTGCCAGCAGTTTCGGGGCAGGGGAATACGAGCAGTACTTC CASSFGAGEYEQYF
13 few TRBJ2-1 - TRBV27 TGTGCCAGCAGTTTATACGGGTTTAATGAGCAGTTCTTC CASSLYGFNEQFF
11 - TRBJ2-7 TRBD2 TRBV29-1 TGCAGCGTGGGACTAGGCTACGAGCAGTACTTC CSVGLGYEQYF
15 many TRBJ2-3 TRBD1 TRBV3-1 TGTGCCAGCAGTCCAGGACAGGGGGCGGCGGATACGCAGTATTTT CASSPGQGAADTQYF
14 many TRBJ1-1 - TRBV7-9 TGTGCCAGCAGGCTGTCCGGGAGAACGTTTGAAGCTTTCTTT CASRLSGRTFEAFF
18 - TRBJ1-4 TRBD1 TRBV6-2/TRBV6-3 TGTGCCAGCAGTTACCCCGGGACAGGGATCGGGACTAATGAAAAACTGTTTTTT CASSYPGTGIGTNEKLFF
15 - TRBJ2-2 TRBD2 TRBV2 TGTGCCAGCCTCCTTGGGGGGGTGAACACCGGGGAGCTGTTTTTT CASLLGGVNTGELFF
14 many TRBJ2-1 - TRBV10-3 TGTGCCATCGGAAGGGACACCGCCTACAATGAGCAGTTCTTC CAIGRDTAYNEQFF
12 many TRBJ1-5 - TRBV20-1 TGCAGTGCTACCGGGACCCATCAGCCCCAGCATTTT CSATGTHQPQHF
13 - TRBJ2-5 - TRBV7-6 TGTGCCAGCAGCTTCGACACGGAAGAGACCCAGTACTTC CASSFDTEETQYF
13 few TRBJ2-5 - TRBV25-1 TGTGCCAGCAGTGAACTAGCCTTAGAGACCCAGTACTTC CASSELALETQYF
15 many TRBJ1-5 - TRBV28 TGTGCCAGCAGTTCAAGGACAGACCCAAATCAGCCCCAGCATTTT CASSSRTDPNQPQHF
14 many TRBJ1-5 - TRBV30 TGTGCCTGCAATCCTGACAGTCGCAATCAGCCCCAGCATTTT CACNPDSRNQPQHF
13 many TRBJ2-3 - TRBV2 TGTGCCAACCAACAGAGAAGCACAGATACGCAGTATTTT CANQQRSTDTQYF
15 many TRBJ1-1 - TRBV6-1 TGTGCCAGCAGTGAAGATGCCGGGCGGGGCACTGAAGCTTTCTTT CASSEDAGRGTEAFF
16 many TRBJ2-1 TRBD2 TRBV20-1 TGCAGTGCTAGAGGGTTTGTCGGGACTAGCGGGGCCTCGGAGTTCTTC CSARGFVGTSGASEFF
13 - TRBJ1-2 - TRBV7-8 TGTGCCAGCAGCTTAGTCTCCATCTCTGGCTACACCTTC CASSLVSISGYTF
14 few TRBJ2-7 - TRBV4-2 TGTGCCAGCAGCCGGGATACAGGGAGCTACGAGCAGTACTTC CASSRDTGSYEQYF